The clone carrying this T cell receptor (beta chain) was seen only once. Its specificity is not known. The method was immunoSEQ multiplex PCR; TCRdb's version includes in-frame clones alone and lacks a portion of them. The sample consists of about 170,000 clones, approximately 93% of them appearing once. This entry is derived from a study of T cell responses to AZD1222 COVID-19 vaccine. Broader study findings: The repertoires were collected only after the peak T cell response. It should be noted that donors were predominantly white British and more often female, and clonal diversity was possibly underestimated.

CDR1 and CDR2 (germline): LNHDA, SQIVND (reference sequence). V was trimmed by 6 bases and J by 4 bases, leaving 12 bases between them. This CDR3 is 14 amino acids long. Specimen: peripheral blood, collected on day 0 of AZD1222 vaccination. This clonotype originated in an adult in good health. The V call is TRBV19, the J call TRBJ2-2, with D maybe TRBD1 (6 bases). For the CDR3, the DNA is TGTGCCAGTAGAATCCCAGGGGCCACCGGGGAGCTGTTTTTT. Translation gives CASRIPGATGELFF.